This T cell receptor (beta chain) was recovered during a study of T cell repertoires in cytomegalovirus infection. Study as a whole: Both CMV infection and a matching HLA type were indicated by public TCR beta signatures. Overall study findings and caveats: The ex vivo response was dominated by HLA-C-restricted CMV-specific TCR beta clonotypes. Adding up the frequency of public TCR beta families identified people who carried CMV plus the relevant HLA.

Each CDR3 protein gets one entry after TCRdb re-called the reads with MiXCR. The table has under 150,000 distinct CDR3 sequences, approximately 24% seen once. Germline V gene lookup returns CDR1 SGHDN and CDR2 FVKESK. V shed 3 bases and J shed 1 base, with 1 base lying between them. The CDR3 spans 11 residues. This clonotype has just a few counts. As yet, its antigen is unknown. The receptor's source is a human donor in good health (CMV status not recorded). Some clones in this sample may be carry-over from other donors' samples. The sequencing sample was made of PBMCs, sequenced either directly or after in vitro stimulation (not recorded which). The V and J genes are TRBV14 and TRBJ2-7, with D unresolved. CDR3 protein: CASSQSYEQYF. The CDR3 nucleotides are TGTGCCAGCAGCCAGTCCTACGAGCAGTACTTC.